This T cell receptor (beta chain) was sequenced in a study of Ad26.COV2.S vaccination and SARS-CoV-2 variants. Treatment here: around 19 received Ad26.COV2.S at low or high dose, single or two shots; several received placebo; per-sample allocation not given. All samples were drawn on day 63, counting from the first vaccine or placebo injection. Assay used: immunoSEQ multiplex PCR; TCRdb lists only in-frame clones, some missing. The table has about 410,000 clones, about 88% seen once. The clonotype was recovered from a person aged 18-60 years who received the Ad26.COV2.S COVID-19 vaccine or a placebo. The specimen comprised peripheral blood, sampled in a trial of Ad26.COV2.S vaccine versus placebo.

The chain's CDR3 is CASSLVGGVFGHEQYF. The DNA for the CDR3 is TGTGCCAGCAGCTTAGTTGGGGGGGTTTTTGGACACGAGCAGTACTTC. The rearrangement joins TRBV7-2 to TRBJ2-7; 7 bases line up with TRBD2. This CDR3 has 16 amino acids. J lost 5 bases, V lost 1 base, and 11 bases had no gene match. The germline gives CDR1 SGHTA, CDR2 FQGNSA.